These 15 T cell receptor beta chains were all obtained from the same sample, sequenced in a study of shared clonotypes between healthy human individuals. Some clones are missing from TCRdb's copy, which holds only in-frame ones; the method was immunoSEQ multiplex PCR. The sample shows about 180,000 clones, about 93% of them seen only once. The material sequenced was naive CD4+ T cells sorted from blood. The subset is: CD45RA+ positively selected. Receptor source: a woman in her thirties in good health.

CDR3 nucleotide sequence: TGTGCCAGCAGCTTCGGGACAGGAGCCCCCTTCCTTTATGGCTACACCTTC. Translating it yields CASSFGTGAPFLYGYTF. The V and J genes are TRBV11-2 and TRBJ1-2, with 8 bases that match TRBD1. Germline assignment: CDR1 SGHAT and CDR2 FQNNGV. Trimming cost V 3 bases and J 5 bases; bases outside gene matches: 14. This CDR3 region has 17 residues.

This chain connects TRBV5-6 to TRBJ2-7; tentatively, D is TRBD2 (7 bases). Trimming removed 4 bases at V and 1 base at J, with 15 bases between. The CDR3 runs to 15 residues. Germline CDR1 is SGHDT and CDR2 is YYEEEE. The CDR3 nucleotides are TGTGCCAGCAGCATCCGGGGGGCCTTTTCCTACGAGCAGTACTTC. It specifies CASSIRGAFSYEQYF.

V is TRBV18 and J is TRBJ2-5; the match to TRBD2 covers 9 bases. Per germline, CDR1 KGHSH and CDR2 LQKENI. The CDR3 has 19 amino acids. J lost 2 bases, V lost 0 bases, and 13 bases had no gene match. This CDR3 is CASSPPWSSGVDTQETQYF. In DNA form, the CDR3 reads TGTGCCAGCTCACCACCTTGGTCTAGCGGGGTTGACACACAAGAGACCCAGTACTTC.

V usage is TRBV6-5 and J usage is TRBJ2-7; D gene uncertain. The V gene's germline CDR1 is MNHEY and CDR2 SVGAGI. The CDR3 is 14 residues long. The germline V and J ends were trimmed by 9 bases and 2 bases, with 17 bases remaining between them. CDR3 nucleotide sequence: TGTGCCAGTCAGCCCAGGCAGAGACCCTACGAGCAGTACTTC. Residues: CASQPRQRPYEQYF.

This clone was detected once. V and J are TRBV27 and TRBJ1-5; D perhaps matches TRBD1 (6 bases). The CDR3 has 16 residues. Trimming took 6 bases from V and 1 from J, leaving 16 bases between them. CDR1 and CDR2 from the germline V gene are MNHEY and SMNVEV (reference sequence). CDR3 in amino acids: CASSPTSRGSNQPQHF. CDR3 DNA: TGTGCCAGCAGCCCGACCAGCAGGGGAAGCAATCAGCCCCAGCATTTT.

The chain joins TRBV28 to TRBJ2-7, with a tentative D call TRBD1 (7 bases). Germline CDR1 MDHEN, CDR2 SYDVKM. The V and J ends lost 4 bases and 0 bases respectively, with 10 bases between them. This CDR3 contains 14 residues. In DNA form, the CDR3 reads TGTGCCAGCAGTTCAGGGGGGCCCTCCTACGAGCAGTACTTC. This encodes CASSSGGPSYEQYF.

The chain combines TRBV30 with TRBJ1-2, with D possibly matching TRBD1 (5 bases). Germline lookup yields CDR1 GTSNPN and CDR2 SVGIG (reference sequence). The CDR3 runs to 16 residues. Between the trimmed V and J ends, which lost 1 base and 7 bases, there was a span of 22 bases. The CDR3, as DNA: TGTGCCTGGAGTGACCAGGGACTCACTCTATCCAGTGGCTACACCTTC. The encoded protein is CAWSDQGLTLSSGYTF.

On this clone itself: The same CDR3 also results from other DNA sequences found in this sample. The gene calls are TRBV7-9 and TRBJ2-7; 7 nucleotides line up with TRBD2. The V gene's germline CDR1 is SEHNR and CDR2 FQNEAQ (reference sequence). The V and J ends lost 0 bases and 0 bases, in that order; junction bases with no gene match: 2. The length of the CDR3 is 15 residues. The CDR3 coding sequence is TGTGCCAGCAGCTTAGCTGGCGGGAGCTCCTACGAGCAGTACTTC. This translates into CASSLAGGSSYEQYF.

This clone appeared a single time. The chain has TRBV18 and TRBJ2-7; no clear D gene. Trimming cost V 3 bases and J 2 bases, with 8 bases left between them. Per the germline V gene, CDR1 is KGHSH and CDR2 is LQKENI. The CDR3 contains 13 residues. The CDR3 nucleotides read TGTGCCAGCTCACCGGACGGAACCTACGAGCAGTACTTC. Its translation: CASSPDGTYEQYF.

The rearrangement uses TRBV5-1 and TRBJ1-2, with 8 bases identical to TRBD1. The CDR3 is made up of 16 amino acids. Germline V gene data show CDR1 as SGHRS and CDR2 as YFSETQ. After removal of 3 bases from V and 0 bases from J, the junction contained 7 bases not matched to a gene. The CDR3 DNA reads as TGCGCCAGCAGCTGGGAGGGACAGGTCCCTAACTATGGCTACACCTTC. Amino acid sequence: CASSWEGQVPNYGYTF. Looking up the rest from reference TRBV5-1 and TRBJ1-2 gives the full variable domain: KAGVTQTPRYLIKTRGQQVTLSCSPISGHRSVSWYQQTPGQGLQFLFEYFSETQRNKGNFPGRFSGRQFSNSRSEMNVSTLELGDSALYLCASSWEGQVPNYGYTFGSGTRLTVV.

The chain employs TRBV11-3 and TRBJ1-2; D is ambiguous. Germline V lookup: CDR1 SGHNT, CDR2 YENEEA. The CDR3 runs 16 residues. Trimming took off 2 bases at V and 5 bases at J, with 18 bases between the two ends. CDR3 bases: TGTGCCAGCAGCTTAACGCTCTTAATTGACTCGTATGGCTACACCTTC. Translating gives CASSLTLLIDSYGYTF.

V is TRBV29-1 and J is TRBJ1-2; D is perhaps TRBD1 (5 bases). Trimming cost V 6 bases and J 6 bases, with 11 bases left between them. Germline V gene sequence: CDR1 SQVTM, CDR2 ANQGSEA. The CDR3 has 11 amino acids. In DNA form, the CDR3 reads TGCAGCGTGGCGGGGGAGGATGGCTACACCTTC. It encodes CSVAGEDGYTF. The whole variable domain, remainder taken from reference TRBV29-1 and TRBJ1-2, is SAVISQKPSRDICQRGTSLTIQCQVDSQVTMMFWYRQQPGQSLTLIATANQGSEATYESGFVIDKFPISRPNLTFSTLTVSNMSPEDSSIYLCSVAGEDGYTFGSGTRLTVV.

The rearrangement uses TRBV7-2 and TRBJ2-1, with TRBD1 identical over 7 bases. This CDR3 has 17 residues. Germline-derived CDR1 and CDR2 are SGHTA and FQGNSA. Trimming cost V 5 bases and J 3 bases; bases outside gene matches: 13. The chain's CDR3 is CASSPTWSGQNYNEQFF. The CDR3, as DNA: TGTGCCAGCAGCCCCACCTGGTCGGGACAGAACTACAATGAGCAGTTCTTC.

The CDR3 is CASSKMENSNQPQHF. The CDR3 nucleotides read TGTGCCAGCAGTAAGATGGAAAATAGCAATCAGCCCCAGCATTTT. The V and J genes are TRBV27 and TRBJ1-5; no firm D call. Germline V gene lookup returns CDR1 MNHEY and CDR2 SMNVEV (reference sequence). The CDR3 covers 15 residues. The ends were cut back, 5 bases at V and 0 bases at J, with 11 bases in the middle.

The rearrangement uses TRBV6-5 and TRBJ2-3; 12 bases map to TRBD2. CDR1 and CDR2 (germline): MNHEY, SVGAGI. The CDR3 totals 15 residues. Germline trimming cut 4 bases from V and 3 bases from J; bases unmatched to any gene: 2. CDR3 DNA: TGTGCCAGCAGTTCCGGGACTAGCGGGACAGATACGCAGTATTTT. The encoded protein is CASSSGTSGTDTQYF.